This T cell receptor (beta chain) is from a study of beta chain features in type 1 diabetes. Overall study results and limits: Significant though moderate, a shortening of TCRB CDR3s appeared in all four CD4+ subsets of Type 1 diabetes patients.

A note on this clone: No antigen is known for it. The junction departs from germline at one end; a sequencing error may be responsible.

Expressed TCRB transcripts were sequenced because the isolated RNA had all been reverse transcribed beforehand. Assay used: immunoSEQ multiplex PCR; TCRdb lists only in-frame clones, some missing. The table has hundreds of thousands of clones, over 12% seen once. Each donor gave one heparinised blood draw averaging approximately 100 mL. Sorting that relied on CD45RO/CCR7/CD25/CD127/CD95/CD27 yielded CD4+ naive, central memory, regulatory and stem cell-like memory cells. This CDR3 contains 12 residues. CDR1 and CDR2 from the germline V gene are SQVTM and ANQGSEA. The source is a man between 18 and 35 years old with type 1 diabetes. The chain has TRBV29-1 and TRBJ1-2; possibly TRBD1 for D (5 bases). Sequences were obtained from naive CD4+ T cells from blood. DNA for the CDR3: TGCAGCGTTGAAGGGACACTCTATGGCTACGCCTTC. It specifies CSVEGTLYGYAF.